The 19 T cell receptor beta chains given below trace back to one sample, sequenced in a study of early T cells in non-severe SARS-CoV-2 infection. TCRdb reprocessed the 5' RACE reads with MiXCR, giving one entry per CDR3 protein. The sample contains some 25,000 distinct CDR3 sequences, about 4.5% of which appear only once. The sequencing sample was made of whole blood. Source of these receptors: an adult who was a healthcare worker with PCR-confirmed SARS-CoV-2 infection or an uninfected control (not recorded which).

This clonotype was detected ten times or more. The V call is TRBV4-3, the J call TRBJ2-2; 8 nucleotides align to TRBD1. J gave up 5 bases and V 4 bases, and 6 bases lay outside the gene matches. The V gene's germline CDR1 is LGHNA and CDR2 YSLEER. The CDR3 has 15 amino acids. The CDR3 nucleotides are TGCGCCAGCAGCCCCTTTACAGGGGGAACCGGGGAGCTGTTTTTT. It is translated as CASSPFTGGTGELFF.

This clonotype occurred many times. This CDR3 reads CASSLETGVADTQYF. Written as DNA, the CDR3 is TGCGCCAGCAGCTTGGAGACGGGAGTGGCAGATACGCAGTATTTT. The genes are TRBV5-1 and TRBJ2-3; a possible D gene is TRBD2 (6 bases). Trimming cost V 0 bases and J 4 bases, with 12 bases left between them. This CDR3 region has 15 residues. Germline V lookup: CDR1 SGHRS, CDR2 YFSETQ.

This clonotype was seen a few times. J is TRBJ2-1 and V is TRBV11-2; TRBD1 might be the D (5 bases). CDR1 and CDR2 from the germline V gene are SGHAT and FQNNGV. This CDR3 is 12 amino acids long. The germline V and J ends were trimmed by 4 bases and 12 bases, with 13 bases remaining between them. CDR3 protein: CASSSETATQFF. The CDR3 DNA is TGTGCCAGCAGCTCCGAGACAGCAACGCAGTTCTTC. Filled out from reference TRBV11-2 and TRBJ2-1, the complete variable domain reads EAGVAQSPRYKIIEKRQSVAFWCNPISGHATLYWYQQILGQGPKLLIQFQNNGVVDDSQLPKDRFSAERLKGVDSTLKIQPAKLEDSAVYLCASSSETATQFFGPGTRLTVL.

Many counts were recorded for this clonotype. The CDR3 coding sequence is TGTGCCAGCAGTTTAAAGGGGTCGGGGCGAGGCACAGATACGCAGTATTTT. This sequence encodes CASSLKGSGRGTDTQYF. This chain uses TRBV12-3 or TRBV12-4 with TRBJ2-3, with D possibly called TRBD1 or TRBD2 (5 bases each). The CDR3 consists of 17 residues. V lost 2 bases and J 1 base, leaving 16 bases between the germline ends.

In its sample, this clonotype was seen a few times. This CDR3 is CASSTWAVEQFF. The DNA for the CDR3 is TGTGCCAGCAGCACGTGGGCCGTCGAGCAGTTCTTC. This chain joins TRBV6-2 or TRBV6-3 and TRBJ2-1; D gene unclear. Per germline, CDR1 MNHEY and CDR2 SVGEGT. V lost 6 bases and J lost 10, with 13 bases in between. The CDR3 has 12 amino acids.

The table lists this clonotype with a few counts. The chain recombines TRBV11-2 with TRBJ1-6; TRBD1 matches 9 bases. This CDR3 spans 14 amino acids. Germline-derived CDR1 and CDR2 are SGHAT and FQNNGV. V was clipped by 6 bases and J by 9 bases; unmatched bases: 6. CDR3 protein: CASSIDRGSSPLHF. CDR3 in DNA: TGTGCCAGCAGTATAGACAGGGGGAGTTCACCCCTCCACTTT.

In its sample, this clonotype was seen a few times. The J gene is TRBJ2-3, the V gene TRBV3-1; 7 positions agree with TRBD2. The V gene's germline CDR1 is LGHDT and CDR2 YNNKEL (reference sequence). The CDR3 consists of 16 residues. Trimming cost V 1 base and J 4 bases; bases outside gene matches: 8. CDR3 coding DNA: TGTGCCAGCAGCCAAGGTAGGCGGGAGTTGGCAGATACGCAGTATTTT. Residues: CASSQGRRELADTQYF.

This clonotype has just a few counts. The rearrangement uses TRBV28 and TRBJ2-1; 12 nucleotides agree with TRBD2. V shed 8 bases, J shed 8 bases, and the junction held 10 bases outside the gene matches. The CDR3 loop spans 15 amino acids. Germline values: CDR1 MDHEN, CDR2 SYDVKM. The CDR3 sequence is CASLGTSGRGYEQFF. CDR3 bases: TGTGCCAGCCTCGGGACTAGCGGGCGAGGCTATGAGCAGTTCTTC.

The chain couples TRBV7-2 to TRBJ2-7, with 12 bases fitting TRBD2. The germline CDR1 and CDR2 sequences are SGHTA and FQGNSA. The CDR3 is made up of 15 amino acids. With 5 bases clipped from V and 6 bases from J, the junction kept 8 bases outside the gene matches. The CDR3 DNA sequence: TGTGCCAGCAGCCTATGGACTAGCGGGATCTCCGAGCAGTACTTC. It translates to CASSLWTSGISEQYF.

There are a few counts of this clonotype. The V call is TRBV7-2, the J call TRBJ1-1; no reliable D call. The CDR3 is 15 amino acids. Germline loops: CDR1 SGHTA, CDR2 FQGNSA. V lost 1 base and J 8 bases, leaving 17 bases between the germline ends. CDR3 sequence reads: CASSLVSYGGPEAFF. CDR3 coding DNA: TGTGCCAGCAGCTTAGTTTCGTACGGCGGCCCAGAAGCTTTCTTT.

This clonotype is medium-sized (0.01 to 0.1%). The V and J genes are TRBV7-9 and TRBJ1-1; 7 bases are shared with TRBD1. Per the germline V gene, CDR1 is SEHNR and CDR2 is FQNEAQ (reference sequence). The CDR3 is made up of 13 amino acids. V gave up 5 bases and J gave up 3 bases; unmatched junction bases: 3. CDR3 protein: CASSPTGDTEAFF. The CDR3 DNA sequence: TGTGCCAGCAGCCCAACAGGGGACACTGAAGCTTTCTTT. Looking up the rest from reference TRBV7-9 and TRBJ1-1 gives the full variable domain: DTGVSQNPRHKITKRGQNVTFRCDPISEHNRLYWYRQTLGQGPEFLTYFQNEAQLEKSRLLSDRFSAERPKGSFSTLEIQRTEQGDSAMYLCASSPTGDTEAFFGQGTRLTVV.

This clonotype was recorded at least ten times. The rearrangement uses TRBV24-1 and TRBJ2-2; a possible D gene is TRBD2 (5 bases). The V gene's germline CDR1 is KGHDR and CDR2 SFDVKD. This CDR3 is built from 16 residues. Deletions cut 3 bases from V and 2 bases from J, with 12 bases between. The chain's CDR3 is CATSDTRTGNTGELFF. CDR3 DNA: TGTGCCACCAGTGATACCCGGACGGGAAACACCGGGGAGCTGTTTTTT.

This clonotype was recorded at least ten times. The chain uses TRBV28 and TRBJ2-1; D uncertain. This CDR3 has 16 residues. Germline values: CDR1 MDHEN, CDR2 SYDVKM. Between the trimmed V and J ends, which lost 5 bases and 0 bases, there was a span of 14 bases. CDR3 amino acids: CASSPLTFSSYNEQFF. CDR3 coding DNA: TGTGCCAGCAGTCCCCTGACCTTCAGCTCCTACAATGAGCAGTTCTTC.

The sample holds many counts of this clonotype. The chain carries TRBV28 and TRBJ2-7; 7 nucleotides align to TRBD2. The CDR3 runs 14 residues. V was pared by 10 bases and J by 3 bases, with 12 bases of the junction left unmatched. CDR1 MDHEN and CDR2 SYDVKM come from the germline V gene. CDR3 sequence reads: CATRTGTGGYEQYF. The CDR3 nucleotides are TGTGCCACCCGAACCGGGACGGGAGGCTACGAGCAGTACTTC.

This clonotype appeared many times. The chain uses TRBV9 and TRBJ1-6; maybe TRBD1 (5 bases). CDR1 and CDR2 (germline): SGDLS, YYNGEE. The V and J ends lost 3 bases and 5 bases respectively, with 9 bases between them. The CDR3 spans 14 residues. The CDR3 nucleotides are TGTGCCAGCAGCGCGGGAGGGGATAATTCACCCCTCCACTTT. Its protein is CASSAGGDNSPLHF.

The rearrangement links TRBV28 to TRBJ2-1, with D maybe TRBD1 (6 bases). Germline V CDR1 and CDR2: MDHEN, SYDVKM. Trimming stripped 5 bases from V and 10 bases from J, with 24 bases between. The CDR3 has 16 amino acids. CDR3 nucleotide sequence: TGTGCCAGCAGTGGATACAGGGTAACCATTCCGCGAGAGCAGTTCTTC. Translating gives CASSGYRVTIPREQFF.

This clonotype was observed many times. The chain is built from TRBV19 and TRBJ2-3; D is uncertain. Trimming removed 3 bases at V and 6 bases at J, with 16 bases between. Germline V lookup: CDR1 LNHDA, CDR2 SQIVND (reference sequence). This CDR3 region has 15 residues. CDR3 in DNA: TGTGCCAGTAGTATCTCCAGCGTCCTGTGGGATACGCAGTATTTT. It encodes CASSISSVLWDTQYF.

In its sample, this clonotype was seen many times. The rearrangement uses TRBV4-2 and TRBJ2-7; D ambiguous. V was shortened by 1 base and J by 5 bases, with 3 bases between the two germline ends. The CDR3 sequence is 11 residues long. Germline values: CDR1 LGHNA, CDR2 YNFKEQ. DNA of the CDR3: TGTGCCAGCAGCCAAGGTCACGAGCAGTACTTC. This gives the protein CASSQGHEQYF.

The chain links TRBV18 to TRBJ2-1, with 8 positions matching TRBD2. The junction had 9 bases not matched to a gene; V was cut back by 1 base and J by 7 bases. Germline CDR1 and CDR2: KGHSH and LQKENI. CDR3 size: 16 residues. The CDR3 protein is CASSPLPGLEGNEQFF. In nucleotides, the CDR3 is TGTGCCAGCTCACCACTCCCGGGACTAGAGGGTAATGAGCAGTTCTTC.